These 15 T cell receptor beta chains were sequenced from one sample in a study of CD8+CD57+ T cells in acquired aplastic anemia. CDR3 and TCR beta VDJ profiling relied on genomic DNA as the template. MiXCR was run by TCRdb on the reads, yielding one entry per CDR3 protein. The sample shows some 290,000 distinct CDR3 sequences, around 60% of them seen only once. Sequenced sample: sorted CD4+, CD8+, or CD8+CD57+ T cells (not recorded which) from PBMCs. The origin of the receptors is a human donor with severe aplastic anemia or a healthy control (not recorded which).

The chain combines TRBV2 with TRBJ2-7; 13 bases map to TRBD2. This CDR3 region has 15 residues. The ends lost 6 bases at V and 0 bases at J; junction bases unmatched: 2. The germline gives CDR1 SNHLY, CDR2 FYNNEI. The CDR3 sequence: CASRGTSGASYEQYF. The CDR3 DNA reads TGTGCCAGCAGAGGGACTAGCGGGGCCTCCTACGAGCAGTACTTC. The variable domain in full, completed from reference TRBV2 and TRBJ2-7, reads EPEVTQTPSHQVTQMGQEVILRCVPISNHLYFYWYRQILGQKVEFLVSFYNNEISEKSEIFDDQFSVERPDGSNFTLKIRSTKLEDSAMYFCASRGTSGASYEQYFGPGTRLTVT.

This clonotype was found many times. The CDR3 is CASGLDRSIGNQPQHF. In nucleotides, the CDR3 is TGTGCTAGTGGTTTGGACAGGAGTATTGGCAATCAGCCCCAGCATTTT. This chain joins TRBV12-5 and TRBJ1-5, with a weak D call TRBD1 (5 bases). Looked up from germline, CDR1 is LGHNT and CDR2 is FRNRAP. The CDR3 length is 16 residues. Trimming took 1 base from V and 2 from J, leaving 12 bases between them.

The chain recombines TRBV2 with TRBJ1-5; 7 nucleotides align to TRBD1. The J segment lost 7 bases and the V segment lost 3 bases, leaving 6 bases of the junction unmatched. The V gene's germline CDR1 is SNHLY and CDR2 FYNNEI. There are 14 residues in the CDR3. The CDR3, as DNA: TGTGCCAGCAGTGATCTAAACAGGGGACAGCCCCAGCATTTT. Protein sequence: CASSDLNRGQPQHF. The variable domain in full, with the rest retrieved from reference TRBV2 and TRBJ1-5, is EPEVTQTPSHQVTQMGQEVILRCVPISNHLYFYWYRQILGQKVEFLVSFYNNEISEKSEIFDDQFSVERPDGSNFTLKIRSTKLEDSAMYFCASSDLNRGQPQHFGDGTRLSIL.

The chain couples TRBV20-1 to TRBJ1-4, with 7 positions matching TRBD1. Germline CDR1 and CDR2: DFQATT and SNEGSKA (reference sequence). CDR3 size: 13 residues. The J segment lost 6 bases and the V segment lost 6 bases, leaving 7 bases of the junction unmatched. CDR3 in DNA: TGCAGTGCGGGTGACAGGGCTCATGAAAAACTGTTTTTT. Its protein product is CSAGDRAHEKLFF.

In this sample, this clonotype turned up many times. V is TRBV20-1 and J is TRBJ1-2, with D possibly matching TRBD1 (5 bases). The CDR3 is 13 residues long. Trimming took off 6 bases at V and 1 base at J, with 12 bases between the two ends. The V gene's germline CDR1 is DFQATT and CDR2 SNEGSKA (reference sequence). CDR3 DNA sequence: TGCAGTGCCCCCGAGGGGTTTAACTATGGCTACACCTTC. It encodes CSAPEGFNYGYTF.

This clonotype was found a few times. The V call is TRBV25-1, the J call TRBJ1-2; maybe TRBD1 (6 bases). The CDR3 has 16 amino acids. Germline V CDR1 and CDR2: MGHDK, SYGVNS. V was clipped by 0 bases and J by 7 bases, with 18 bases between them. The CDR3 DNA follows: TGTGCCAGCAGTGAATACGGGGGGGGGGCGCCCCGTGGCTACACCTTC. Translated: CASSEYGGGAPRGYTF.

This clonotype has at least ten counts. This rearrangement joins TRBV7-9 to TRBJ2-3, with 9 bases that match TRBD2. This CDR3 spans 17 amino acids. V shed 3 bases, J shed 4 bases, and the junction held 11 bases outside the gene matches. CDR1 SEHNR and CDR2 FQNEAQ come from the germline V gene (reference sequence). CDR3 sequence (DNA): TGTGCCAGCAGCTTCGTAACCCTTAGCGGGGGTTCAGATACGCAGTATTTT. Translated: CASSFVTLSGGSDTQYF.

This clonotype was seen at least ten times. This CDR3 reads CASSLGGRVGNQPQHF. In DNA, the CDR3 is TGTGCCAGCAGCTTAGGTGGCAGGGTTGGCAATCAGCCCCAGCATTTT. The chain joins TRBV7-4 to TRBJ1-5; weak D call: TRBD1 (5 bases). Trimming cost V 1 base and J 2 bases, with 12 bases left between them. The germline V gene has CDR1 SGHVT and CDR2 SQSDAQ. The CDR3 sequence is 16 residues long.

The V and J genes are TRBV7-8 and TRBJ2-7, with 8 bases matching TRBD2. V shed 0 bases and J 6 bases; nucleotides not matched to a gene: 4. Germline V lookup: CDR1 SGHVS, CDR2 FQNEAQ. This CDR3 is 14 amino acids long. The CDR3, as DNA: TGTGCCAGCAGCTTAGCTAGCGGGGCAGTCGAGCAGTACTTC. Translated: CASSLASGAVEQYF. The whole variable domain, remainder taken from reference TRBV7-8 and TRBJ2-7, is GAGVSQSPRYKVAKRGQDVALRCDPISGHVSLFWYQQALGQGPEFLTYFQNEAQLDKSGLPSDRFFAERPEGSVSTLKIQRTQQEDSAVYLCASSLASGAVEQYFGPGTRLTVT.

The rearrangement joins TRBV2 to TRBJ2-1; TRBD1 aligns across 9 bases. The CDR3 runs to 16 residues. The germline gives CDR1 SNHLY, CDR2 FYNNEI. V was clipped by 4 bases and J by 9 bases; unmatched bases: 13. The DNA for the CDR3 is TGTGCCAGCAGTGGGAAGGGGACAGGGTCTCCTGTTGAGCAGTTCTTC. Amino acids: CASSGKGTGSPVEQFF. Complete variable domain (other parts from reference TRBV2 and TRBJ2-1): EPEVTQTPSHQVTQMGQEVILRCVPISNHLYFYWYRQILGQKVEFLVSFYNNEISEKSEIFDDQFSVERPDGSNFTLKIRSTKLEDSAMYFCASSGKGTGSPVEQFFGPGTRLTVL.

The chain has TRBV20-1 and TRBJ1-2; 8 nucleotides match TRBD1. The CDR3 spans 15 residues. CDR1 and CDR2 from the germline V gene are DFQATT and SNEGSKA (reference sequence). V shed 3 bases and J 6 bases; nucleotides not matched to a gene: 12. The CDR3 DNA sequence: TGCAGTGCTAGGAGGGACAGGAGGCTTAGCCATGGCTACACCTTC. It yields the protein CSARRDRRLSHGYTF.

This sequence joins TRBV11-2 and TRBJ2-2; 7 bases match TRBD2. Germline V gene sequence: CDR1 SGHAT, CDR2 FQNNGV. V was pared by 0 bases and J by 4 bases, with 8 bases of the junction left unmatched. The CDR3 spans 17 residues. CDR3 in DNA: TGTGCCAGCAGCTTAGATCGGGGAGGGTCCCTCACCGGGGAGCTGTTTTTT. As protein: CASSLDRGGSLTGELFF.

The V call is TRBV19, the J call TRBJ2-7, with D tentatively TRBD1 or TRBD2 (5 bases each). V was trimmed by 4 bases and J by 2 bases, leaving 18 bases between them. CDR3 size: 16 residues. Germline V gene sequence: CDR1 LNHDA, CDR2 SQIVND (reference sequence). This chain's CDR3 is CASSRTGARGTYEQYF. CDR3 nucleotide sequence: TGTGCCAGTAGTAGGACCGGGGCAAGAGGGACCTACGAGCAGTACTTC.

The chain uses TRBV5-1 and TRBJ2-7; D gene ambiguous. Trimming cost V 0 bases and J 2 bases, with 9 bases left between them. CDR3 length: 14 amino acids. Germline values: CDR1 SGHRS, CDR2 YFSETQ. The CDR3 region has the DNA TGCGCCAGCAGCTTGGAGGGCTCACCCTACGAGCAGTACTTC. Amino acids: CASSLEGSPYEQYF.

This clonotype has at least ten counts. The chain recombines TRBV2 with TRBJ1-3; perhaps TRBD1 as D (5 bases). The germline gives CDR1 SNHLY, CDR2 FYNNEI. Trimming stripped 7 bases from V and 1 base from J, with 11 bases between. CDR3 size: 14 residues. The CDR3 DNA reads TGTGCCAGCACCGGGGAGGGGTCTGGAAACACCATATATTTT. Protein: CASTGEGSGNTIYF.